What follows are 28 T cell receptor beta chains derived from one specimen sequenced in a study of shared clonotypes between healthy human individuals. Assay: immunoSEQ multiplex PCR; the TCRdb copy retains only in-frame clones and omits some. The profile shows roughly 2.2 million clones, around 93% of them singletons. The source material was naive CD4+ T cells from PBMCs. Sample subset: CD45RA+ positively selected. The source is a man between 18 and 29 years old in good health. Some clones in this sample may be carry-over from other donors' samples.

This clone was seen just once. A junction end diverges from the germline sequence, so it may reflect a read error. The CDR3 DNA reads TGTGCCAGCAGAGAAGGACAGGTAGCATCCTACGAGCAGTACTTC. Translated, it gives CASREGQVASYEQYF. The chain has TRBV2 and TRBJ2-7; 7 nucleotides line up with TRBD1. Germline-derived CDR1 and CDR2 are SNHLY and FYNNEI. This CDR3 region has 15 residues.

The genes are TRBV15 and TRBJ1-5; D perhaps matches TRBD1 (6 bases). The CDR3 sequence is 17 residues long. The V gene lost 2 bases and the J gene lost 0 bases, with 14 bases spanning the gap. Germline loops: CDR1 LNHNV, CDR2 YYDKDF (reference sequence). CDR3 protein: CATSRRGGLYSNQPQHF. CDR3 DNA sequence: TGTGCCACCAGCAGACGCGGGGGCTTGTATAGCAATCAGCCCCAGCATTTT.

CDR3 sequence reads: CASSQEQGYYEQYF. The CDR3 DNA is TGTGCCAGCAGCCAAGAACAGGGATACTACGAGCAGTACTTC. The J gene is TRBJ2-7, the V gene TRBV14; perhaps TRBD1 as D (6 bases). The CDR3 is made up of 14 amino acids. In germline, CDR1 is SGHDN, CDR2 FVKESK. Trimming stripped 0 bases from V and 3 bases from J, with 9 bases between.

The chain is built from TRBV6-1 and TRBJ1-3; a possible D gene is TRBD1 (5 bases). The CDR3 totals 14 residues. V was trimmed by 6 bases and J by 5 bases, leaving 14 bases between them. Per the germline V gene, CDR1 is MNHNS and CDR2 is SASEGT. The CDR3 DNA follows: TGTGCCAGCAGGGGGGGTCAAAGGAGAAACACCATATATTTT. This encodes CASRGGQRRNTIYF.

As regards this clone: This CDR3 is also generated by other DNA sequences in the sample. The genes are TRBV9 and TRBJ2-3; 11 positions agree with TRBD1. CDR3 length: 15 amino acids. Germline CDR1 is SGDLS and CDR2 is YYNGEE. Trimming took 3 bases from V and 4 from J; bases not matched to a gene: 4. CDR3 sequence (DNA): TGTGCCAGCAGCGCCGGGACAGGGGGTCCAGATACGCAGTATTTT. This gives the protein CASSAGTGGPDTQYF.

The chain couples TRBV6-6 to TRBJ2-1, with TRBD1 identical over 7 bases. Losses at the gene ends were 6 bases for V and 7 bases for J; bases not matched to a gene: 12. CDR1 MNHNY and CDR2 SVGAGI come from the germline V gene (reference sequence). The CDR3 totals 15 residues. The CDR3 coding sequence is TGTGCCAGCAGAAACAGGGGCTGGGGTATGAATGAGCAGTTCTTC. Protein product: CASRNRGWGMNEQFF.

The V and J genes are TRBV7-2 and TRBJ2-7, with unresolved D. Germline CDR1 and CDR2: SGHTA and FQGNSA. There are 14 residues in the CDR3. Between the trimmed V and J ends, which lost 3 bases and 0 bases, there was a span of 9 bases. This CDR3 is CASSFRVSSYEQYF. The CDR3 region has the DNA TGTGCCAGCAGCTTCCGGGTGTCCTCCTACGAGCAGTACTTC.

The chain is built from TRBV4-1 and TRBJ1-2; no clear D gene. CDR1 is MGHRA, CDR2 YSYEKL, per germline. The length of the CDR3 is 16 residues. The germline V and J ends were trimmed by 1 base and 7 bases, with 19 bases remaining between them. The CDR3: CASSQVVSALGGGYTF. The CDR3 bases are TGCGCCAGCAGCCAAGTAGTATCGGCCCTGGGCGGTGGCTACACCTTC.

The rearrangement uses TRBV4-1 and TRBJ1-5; maybe TRBD1 (6 bases). CDR1 is MGHRA, CDR2 YSYEKL, per germline. The CDR3 spans 13 residues. Trimming stripped 3 bases from V and 8 bases from J, with 11 bases between. CDR3 bases: TGCGCCAGCAGCCAGGGGGCGGTGGAGCCCCAGCATTTT. This gives the protein CASSQGAVEPQHF.

The V call is TRBV27, the J call TRBJ2-7; TRBD1 is a possible D gene (5 bases). The CDR3 consists of 14 residues. The germline V gene encodes CDR1 MNHEY and CDR2 SMNVEV (reference sequence). V was trimmed by 4 bases and J by 7 bases, leaving 17 bases between them. DNA of the CDR3: TGTGCCAGCAGTTATACCCGGACATCCGTGGAGCAGTACTTC. Translation gives CASSYTRTSVEQYF.

The rearrangement links TRBV6-1 to TRBJ1-2, with 8 bases lining up with TRBD1. V shed 2 bases, J shed 5 bases, and the junction held 7 bases outside the gene matches. This CDR3 is 15 amino acids long. The germline V gene encodes CDR1 MNHNS and CDR2 SASEGT. DNA for the CDR3: TGTGCCAGCAGTGAATCCCTACAGGGGGGGTATGGCTACACCTTC. Amino acid sequence: CASSESLQGGYGYTF.

The chain links TRBV21-1 to TRBJ2-3; TRBD1 is the table's D call, not checked against the DNA. TRBV21-1 is recorded as a pseudogene. This CDR3 contains 23 residues. The DNA for the CDR3 is TGTGCCAGCAGCAAAGTTACCCCCATACCGTCGACGGACAGGGGGAACGCCCTGGTTACGCAGTATTTT. This sequence encodes CASSKVTPIPSTDRGNALVTQYF.

Remarks on this clone: Distinct nucleotide sequences in the sample also encode this CDR3. The CDR3 region is CASSLVGTRTDTQYF. CDR3 sequence (DNA): TGTGCCAGCAGCTTGGTGGGGACTAGGACAGATACGCAGTATTTT. The gene calls are TRBV5-4 and TRBJ2-3, with 8 bases lining up with TRBD2. The germline gives CDR1 SGHNT, CDR2 YYREEE (reference sequence). The V gene end was trimmed by 0 bases and the J gene end by 3 bases; junction bases not matched to a gene: 3. The CDR3 spans 15 residues.

The chain couples TRBV6-1 to TRBJ1-1; no clear D. CDR1 and CDR2 (germline): MNHNS, SASEGT. This CDR3 region has 10 residues. With 3 bases removed from V and 11 bases from J, the gap between germline ends came to 7 bases. The CDR3: CASSDPAAFF. The CDR3 DNA sequence: TGTGCCAGCAGTGACCCTGCCGCTTTCTTT.

This clone was counted once. The germline gene is not matched at one end of the junction; a read error may be the cause. This chain connects TRBV10-3 to TRBJ1-5; D is unclear. The CDR3 is 14 residues long. CDR1 is ENHRY, CDR2 SYGVKD, per germline. The CDR3 spells CAIRGEASSQPQHF. CDR3 nucleotides: TGTGCCATCAGGGGCGAGGCAAGCAGTCAGCCCCAGCATTTT.

The CDR3 is CASSGRTRTGEQYF. Here the CDR3 DNA reads TGTGCCAGCAGCGGGCGTACTAGGACGGGCGAGCAGTACTTC. V and J are TRBV11-2 and TRBJ2-7; D is perhaps TRBD2 (5 bases). Germline V gene data show CDR1 as SGHAT and CDR2 as FQNNGV. Trimming took off 5 bases at V and 6 bases at J, with 17 bases between the two ends. The CDR3 covers 14 residues.

To note about this clone: This sample also contains other DNA sequences that code for the same CDR3. The rearrangement joins TRBV7-3 to TRBJ2-2, with D uncertain. Germline CDR1 is SGHTA and CDR2 is FQGTGA. The V and J ends lost 1 base and 5 bases respectively, with 2 bases between them. The CDR3 is 12 residues long. DNA for the CDR3: TGTGCCAGCAGCTTAAGAACCGGGGAGCTGTTTTTT. Protein: CASSLRTGELFF.

The rearrangement links TRBV5-1 to TRBJ2-5; D tentatively reads TRBD1 or TRBD2 (5 bases each). The V end lost 0 bases, the J end lost 5 bases, and 8 bases lay between the germline ends. This CDR3 comprises 13 residues. Germline V gene lookup returns CDR1 SGHRS and CDR2 YFSETQ. Written as DNA, the CDR3 is TGCGCCAGCAGCTTGGTAGGGACGGAGACCCAGTACTTC. Translating gives CASSLVGTETQYF.

CDR3 DNA: TGTGCCAGCAGTTCTCGGCAGGGTGGAAACACCATATATTTT. Translated: CASSSRQGGNTIYF. The rearrangement joins TRBV28 to TRBJ1-3, with TRBD1 as a possible D gene (5 bases). The CDR3 has 14 amino acids. Germline V CDR1 and CDR2: MDHEN, SYDVKM. The V end was cut by 4 bases, the J end by 3 bases, with 10 bases between.

This chain connects TRBV9 to TRBJ1-2, with a tentative D call TRBD1 (5 bases). The CDR3 is 14 residues long. The V and J ends lost 2 bases and 4 bases respectively, with 12 bases between them. Germline-derived CDR1 and CDR2 are SGDLS and YYNGEE. The CDR3 here is CASSVGYGAYGYTF. The DNA of the CDR3 is TGTGCCAGCAGCGTCGGCTACGGGGCCTATGGCTACACCTTC.

The chain is built from TRBV11-3 and TRBJ2-2; the D is unclear. V lost 4 bases, J lost 5 bases, and 8 bases lay in between. Germline CDR1 SGHNT, CDR2 YENEEA. The CDR3 totals 13 residues. The CDR3 here is CASSSRSTGELFF. CDR3 bases: TGTGCCAGCAGCTCGCGAAGTACCGGGGAGCTGTTTTTT. Based on the CDR3 plus reference TRBV11-3 and TRBJ2-2, the full variable domain is EAGVVQSPRYKIIEKKQPVAFWCNPISGHNTLYWYLQNLGQGPELLIRYENEEAVDDSQLPKDRFSAERLKGVDSTLKIQPAELGDSAVYLCASSSRSTGELFFGEGSRLTVL.

J is TRBJ1-1 and V is TRBV28; D perhaps matches TRBD1 (5 bases). CDR1 is MDHEN and CDR2 is SYDVKM in the germline V gene. The CDR3 covers 14 residues. Trimming took 7 bases from V and 4 from J, leaving 16 bases between them. The CDR3 region has the DNA TGTGCCAGCAACCACAGGTCCCGGGGCACTGAAGCTTTCTTT. Residues: CASNHRSRGTEAFF.

The J gene is TRBJ1-2, the V gene TRBV28; D is possibly TRBD1 (6 bases). Between the trimmed V and J ends, which lost 5 bases and 6 bases, there was a span of 22 bases. Germline CDR1 reads MDHEN; CDR2 reads SYDVKM. This CDR3 spans 16 amino acids. The CDR3 DNA reads as TGTGCCAGCAGTCTGACAGTCCCCACCCAGGGGAATGGCTACACCTTC. Protein sequence: CASSLTVPTQGNGYTF.

This clone was detected once. V is TRBV9 and J is TRBJ2-7; D could derive from TRBD1 or TRBD2 (6 bases each). Germline V gene lookup returns CDR1 SGDLS and CDR2 YYNGEE. V lost 3 bases and J 4 bases, leaving 17 bases between the germline ends. The CDR3 is 15 residues long. CDR3 amino acids: CASSAGALQIYEQYF. The CDR3 nucleotides are TGTGCCAGCAGCGCGGGGGCATTGCAGATTTACGAGCAGTACTTC.

The chain combines TRBV4-1 with TRBJ2-3; 12 bases map to TRBD1. The CDR3 is 16 residues long. The J segment lost 3 bases and the V segment lost 3 bases, leaving 4 bases of the junction unmatched. CDR1 and CDR2 (germline): MGHRA, YSYEKL. The chain's CDR3 is CASSQPGQGATDTQYF. The CDR3 DNA reads TGCGCCAGCAGCCAGCCGGGACAGGGGGCTACAGATACGCAGTATTTT.

The chain couples TRBV5-1 to TRBJ2-1; unclear D gene. The V gene's germline CDR1 is SGHRS and CDR2 YFSETQ. The CDR3 extends over 14 amino acids. Between the trimmed V and J ends, which lost 4 bases and 7 bases, there was a span of 15 bases. This CDR3 reads CASSLDFAWNEQFF. CDR3 DNA sequence: TGCGCCAGCAGCCTTGACTTTGCTTGGAATGAGCAGTTCTTC.

The chain is built from TRBV6-5 and TRBJ2-7; D uncertain. The germline V and J ends were trimmed by 2 bases and 3 bases, with 11 bases remaining between them. Germline loops: CDR1 MNHEY, CDR2 SVGAGI. CDR3 length: 14 residues. CDR3: CASSYRWMDYEQYF. For the CDR3, the DNA is TGTGCCAGCAGTTACAGGTGGATGGACTACGAGCAGTACTTC.

In DNA, the CDR3 is TGCGCCAGCAGCACTGACGGTGGAAACACCATATATTTT. Its translation is CASSTDGGNTIYF. The rearrangement joins TRBV5-1 to TRBJ1-3; D unresolved. The length of the CDR3 is 13 residues. V was shortened by 4 bases and J by 3 bases, with 8 bases between the two germline ends. The germline gives CDR1 SGHRS, CDR2 YFSETQ.